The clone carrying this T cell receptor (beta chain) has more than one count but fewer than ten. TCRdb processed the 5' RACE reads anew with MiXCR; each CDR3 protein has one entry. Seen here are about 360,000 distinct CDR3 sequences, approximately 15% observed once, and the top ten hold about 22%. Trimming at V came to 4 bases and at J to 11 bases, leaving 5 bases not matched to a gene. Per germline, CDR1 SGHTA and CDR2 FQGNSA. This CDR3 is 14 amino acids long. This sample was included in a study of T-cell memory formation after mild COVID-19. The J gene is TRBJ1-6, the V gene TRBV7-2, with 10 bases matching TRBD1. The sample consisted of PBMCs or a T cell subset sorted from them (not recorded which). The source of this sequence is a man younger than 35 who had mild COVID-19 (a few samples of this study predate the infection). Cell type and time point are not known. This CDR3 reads CASSSGTGVPPLHF. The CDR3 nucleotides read TGTGCCAGCAGCTCCGGGACAGGGGTCCCACCCCTCCACTTT.